This T cell receptor (beta chain) is from a study of T cell responses to AZD1222 COVID-19 vaccine. Study-wide results and limits: Regions 160-218 and 743-854 dominated among vaccine-associated CD4 TCRs spanning spike.

The data were produced by immunoSEQ multiplex PCR, yet TCRdb's version contains in-frame clones alone and is incomplete. The data show 140,000 to 150,000 clones, roughly 92% seen once. About this clone itself: Its antigen is not known.

This CDR3 region has 14 residues. V lost 3 bases to trimming and J lost 2 bases; unmatched junction nucleotides: 1. CDR1 and CDR2 (germline): SGHRS, YFSETQ. The starting material was peripheral blood, obtained on day 0 of AZD1222 vaccination. This receptor was obtained from an adult in good health. The chain links TRBV5-1 to TRBJ2-7; 11 positions match TRBD2. The CDR3 here is CASSSSGRTYEQYF. Written as DNA, the CDR3 is TGCGCCAGCAGCTCTAGCGGGAGGACCTACGAGCAGTACTTC.